Reported below is one T cell receptor (beta chain). The antigen remains unidentified. The sample originates from a study of identical twins. General study findings and limits: Insertions were reduced in abundant cord blood beta clonotypes but not in memory repertoires.

Trimming took 4 bases from V and 0 from J; bases not matched to a gene: 6. The V gene's germline CDR1 is MNHEY and CDR2 SVGAGI. This CDR3 contains 17 residues. The cDNA had a unique molecular identifier and a template-switch universal primer site. TCRdb recomputed calls from the 5' RACE reads with MiXCR, one row per CDR3 protein. The sample has about 690,000 distinct CDR3 sequences, around 20% seen once. The data also belong to a second study, concerning T cells expressing NK-cell markers. That report adds: Of CD8+ T cells, about 1.0-8% belonged to dominant NKG2C+ clonotypes in six donors.

Sequencing used PBMCs. This TCR was recovered from a woman aged 18-29 years in good health. The chain carries TRBV6-5 and TRBJ2-1; TRBD2 aligns across 10 bases. CDR3 in DNA: TGTGCCAGCAGTTCCAGCGGGAGGGCCTTCTCCTACAATGAGCAGTTCTTC. Translated: CASSSSGRAFSYNEQFF.